These 13 T cell receptor beta chains originate from one sample sequenced in a study of blood T cells in healthy people across ages. Together with a sample-barcoded 5' primer, a J-beta primer mix was included in a second PCR lasting about 6 to 11 cycles. TCRdb recomputed calls from the 5' RACE reads with MiXCR, one row per CDR3 protein. The sample consists of roughly 680,000 distinct CDR3 sequences, roughly half of them appearing once. Sequencing was performed on blood. These receptors all come from a woman older than 75 in good health.

This clonotype was picked up a small number of times. The chain recombines TRBV12-3 or TRBV12-4 with TRBJ1-5; D unclear. Trimming removed 3 bases from V and 3 bases from J, with 12 bases in between. The CDR3 totals 15 residues. Here the CDR3 DNA reads TGTGCCAGCAGTTTCGGGCGGTCGAACAATCAGCCCCAGCATTTT. Protein product: CASSFGRSNNQPQHF.

The genes are TRBV4-3 and TRBJ1-2; D is perhaps TRBD1 (6 bases). Trimming removed 0 bases at V and 8 bases at J, with 10 bases between. Germline loops: CDR1 LGHNA, CDR2 YSLEER. CDR3 size: 13 residues. Written as DNA, the CDR3 is TGCGCCAGCAGCCAAGATTGGACAGCCGGCTACACCTTC. Its protein is CASSQDWTAGYTF.

Ten or more counts support this clonotype. This sequence joins TRBV6-1 and TRBJ2-6; D is possibly TRBD1 (5 bases). The CDR3 spans 16 residues. V was cut by 7 bases and J by 2 bases, with 15 bases left in between. Germline V gene sequence: CDR1 MNHNS, CDR2 SASEGT. In nucleotides, the CDR3 is TGTGCCAGCACCCGAACCCAGGGTACTGGGGCCAACGTCCTGACTTTC. It encodes CASTRTQGTGANVLTF.

The gene calls are TRBV7-2 and TRBJ2-4; no clear D gene. Judging by the DNA end, TRBJ2-7 fits better; the J call may be wrong. Germline CDR1 and CDR2: SGHTA and FQGNSA. The CDR3 sequence is 13 residues long. The CDR3 spells CASSLVTVYEQYF. The DNA of the CDR3 is TGTGCCAGCAGCTTAGTCACCGTCTACGAGCAGTACTTC.

V and J are TRBV4-3 and TRBJ2-5; D could derive from TRBD1 or TRBD2 (5 bases each). CDR1 and CDR2 (germline): LGHNA, YSLEER. This CDR3 is 15 amino acids long. The V gene lost 3 bases and the J gene lost 2 bases, with 13 bases spanning the gap. CDR3: CASSQRTWGQETQYF. The DNA for the CDR3 is TGCGCCAGCAGCCAGAGGACCTGGGGGCAAGAGACCCAGTACTTC.

The chain carries TRBV10-3 and TRBJ2-7; TRBD1 is a possible D gene (5 bases). The DNA matches TRBJ2-5 better at its end, which makes the J call doubtful. The CDR3 totals 15 residues. Per the germline V gene, CDR1 is ENHRY and CDR2 is SYGVKD. The CDR3 sequence: CAIRPTGLGQETQYF. CDR3 DNA: TGTGCCATCAGACCAACAGGATTAGGGCAAGAGACCCAGTACTTC.

A remark on this clonotype: A junction boundary mismatches the germline segment, possibly from a read error. The CDR3 is CACSVVRDEQYF. The DNA of the CDR3 is TGTGCCTGCAGCGTAGTACGCGATGAGCAGTACTTC. This rearrangement joins TRBV9 to TRBJ2-5; D remains ambiguous. The CDR3 sequence is 12 residues long. In germline, CDR1 is SGDLS, CDR2 YYNGEE.

This clonotype has a count of ten or more. V usage is TRBV7-2 and J usage is TRBJ2-1; D remains unclear. V lost 5 bases to trimming and J lost 5 bases, with 7 bases between them. The CDR3 runs to 12 residues. Germline V gives CDR1 SGHTA, CDR2 FQGNSA. The CDR3: CASSPGHNEQFF. The DNA for the CDR3 is TGTGCCAGCAGCCCTGGTCACAATGAGCAGTTCTTC.

This clonotype is a singleton in its sample. The rearrangement links TRBV7-6 to TRBJ1-1; the D gene is possibly TRBD1 (5 bases). Germline V lookup: CDR1 SGHVS, CDR2 FNYEAQ. The CDR3 extends over 15 amino acids. The V gene lost 4 bases and the J gene lost 0 bases, with 12 bases spanning the gap. The CDR3 here is CASSSTRGLNTEAFF. For the CDR3, the DNA is TGTGCCAGCAGCTCGACCCGGGGGTTGAACACTGAAGCTTTCTTT.

This clonotype was counted only a few times. J is TRBJ1-1 and V is TRBV5-1; D remains ambiguous. V was cut by 4 bases and J by 1 base, with 20 bases left in between. Germline V gene sequence: CDR1 SGHRS, CDR2 YFSETQ. There are 17 residues in the CDR3. The CDR3 nucleotides are TGCGCCAGCAGCCCCCCGTCCCGCGCTGCCTGGAACACTGAAGCTTTCTTT. It encodes CASSPPSRAAWNTEAFF.

Many counts were recorded for this clonotype. The rearrangement links TRBV12-3 or TRBV12-4 to TRBJ2-1; TRBD2 agrees at 12 bases. The CDR3 contains 15 residues. V gave up 3 bases and J gave up 6 bases; unmatched junction bases: 3. In nucleotides, the CDR3 is TGTGCCAGCAGTTTTACGACTAGCGGGAGCAATGAGCAGTTCTTC. This codes for CASSFTTSGSNEQFF.

There are a few counts of this clonotype. This chain links TRBV3-1 with TRBJ2-7; D is uncertain. V gave up 1 base and J gave up 7 bases, with 17 bases separating them. The CDR3 loop spans 15 amino acids. Germline CDR1 is LGHDT and CDR2 is YNNKEL (reference sequence). The CDR3 spells CASSQGTAPTMEQYF. The DNA for the CDR3 is TGTGCCAGCAGCCAAGGAACAGCGCCCACAATGGAGCAGTACTTC.

The chain recombines TRBV4-1 with TRBJ2-5; TRBD2 matches at 9 bases. The CDR3 has 17 amino acids. Germline V gene data show CDR1 as MGHRA and CDR2 as YSYEKL. V dropped 4 bases and J dropped 4; count of bases not matched to a gene: 13. The CDR3 DNA sequence: TGCGCCAGCAGCCGAGATCAAGGCGGGGGGGTATCAGAGACCCAGTACTTC. Translated, it gives CASSRDQGGGVSETQYF.